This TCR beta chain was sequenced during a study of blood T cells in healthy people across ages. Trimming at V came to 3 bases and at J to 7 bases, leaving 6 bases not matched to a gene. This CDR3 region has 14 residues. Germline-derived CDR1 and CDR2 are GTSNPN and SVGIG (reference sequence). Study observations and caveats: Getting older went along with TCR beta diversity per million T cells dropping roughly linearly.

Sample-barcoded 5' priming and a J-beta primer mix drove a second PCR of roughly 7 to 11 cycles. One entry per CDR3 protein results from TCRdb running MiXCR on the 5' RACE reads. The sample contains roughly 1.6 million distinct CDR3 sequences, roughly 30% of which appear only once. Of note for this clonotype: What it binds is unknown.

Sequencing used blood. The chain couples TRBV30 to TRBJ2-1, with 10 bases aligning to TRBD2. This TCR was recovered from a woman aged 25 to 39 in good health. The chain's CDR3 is CAWRGLAAWNEQFF. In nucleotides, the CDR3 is TGTGCCTGGAGAGGACTAGCGGCCTGGAATGAGCAGTTCTTC.